One and the same sample provided the 14 T cell receptor beta chains below, sequenced in a study of radiation and T cells in renal cell carcinoma (TCRdb year 2020). The protocol used for the library was the immunoSEQ multiplex PCR assay. TCRdb provides this immuneACCESS table in a form limited to in-frame rearrangements. Some clones are lacking; in checked studies, under half of them reflect an unresolved V gene, and why the rest are absent is not known. This sample gives roughly 49,000 clones in total; 80% of them show up just once. Of the sample, roughly 30% falls within the top ten clones. The time point label of this sample denotes: blood 2 weeks post-SBRT. Interpreted using the paper, the treatment or condition label stands for: 15 Gy SBRT to primary tumor, nephrectomy 4 weeks later. Here the sequenced sample was blood, taken from a patient whose treatment included radiotherapy and nephrectomy. These receptors were taken from a woman in her 70s with renal cell carcinoma.

The chain has TRBV6-1 and TRBJ1-2; no definite D call. V was shortened by 1 base and J by 0 bases, with 12 bases between the two germline ends. This CDR3 comprises 16 residues. Germline CDR1 is MNHNS and CDR2 is SASEGT. CDR3 DNA: TGTGCCAGCAGTGAAGGGGTTGGGCGGACTAACTATGGCTACACCTTC. Residues: CASSEGVGRTNYGYTF.

The V call is TRBV5-1, the J call TRBJ2-2; possible D gene TRBD1, 6 bases. The CDR3 extends over 14 amino acids. The ends were cut back, 4 bases at V and 6 bases at J, with 13 bases in the middle. Germline CDR1 and CDR2: SGHRS and YFSETQ. CDR3 loop: CASSPQGLSGELFF. CDR3 DNA: TGCGCCAGCAGCCCGCAGGGGTTGTCCGGGGAGCTGTTTTTT.

This chain joins TRBV10-3 and TRBJ2-1, with 11 nucleotides matching TRBD2. Trimming took 3 bases from V and 5 from J; bases not matched to a gene: 9. The CDR3 is 17 amino acids. Germline CDR1 is ENHRY and CDR2 is SYGVKD. CDR3 nucleotide sequence: TGTGCCATCAGTGACCCGGTTGGACTAGCGGGTAACAATGAGCAGTTCTTC. This translates into CAISDPVGLAGNNEQFF.

V is TRBV6-5 and J is TRBJ1-2, with TRBD1 identical over 7 bases. V was clipped by 2 bases and J by 4 bases; unmatched bases: 10. Germline V gene data show CDR1 as MNHEY and CDR2 as SVGAGI. The CDR3 has 16 residues. The CDR3 coding sequence is TGTGCCAGCAGTTACAGCCAGACAGGGAGGGTCTATGGCTACACCTTC. It encodes CASSYSQTGRVYGYTF.

The chain couples TRBV20-1 to TRBJ2-2; D gene unclear. Germline-derived CDR1 and CDR2 are DFQATT and SNEGSKA (reference sequence). With 2 bases removed from V and 7 bases from J, the gap between germline ends came to 5 bases. The CDR3 is 11 amino acids. The DNA of the CDR3 is TGCAGTGCTAGATCGGGCGGGGAGCTGTTTTTT. Amino acid sequence: CSARSGGELFF.

The rearrangement joins TRBV7-8 to TRBJ2-7; 7 bases are a match to TRBD1. The CDR3 has 12 amino acids. Germline V gene lookup returns CDR1 SGHVS and CDR2 FQNEAQ. V shed 10 bases, J shed 1 base, and the junction held 4 bases outside the gene matches. The CDR3 region has the DNA TGTGCCACTCGGGGACAGTCCTACGAGCAGTACTTC. This codes for CATRGQSYEQYF.

The chain uses TRBV12-5 and TRBJ1-3, with D hard to call. CDR1 LGHNT and CDR2 FRNRAP come from the germline V gene. V shed 6 bases and J shed 2 bases, with 11 bases lying between them. CDR3 size: 14 residues. CDR3 DNA: TGTGCTAGTGGAAGCTCACCAACTGGAAACACCATATATTTT. Its protein product is CASGSSPTGNTIYF.

This sequence joins TRBV19 and TRBJ1-1; D not certain. CDR1 and CDR2 from the germline V gene are LNHDA and SQIVND (reference sequence). The CDR3 covers 13 residues. V lost 3 bases and J 1 base, leaving 6 bases between the germline ends. The CDR3 nucleotides are TGTGCCAGTAGTATGCAGACGAACACTGAAGCTTTCTTT. Protein sequence: CASSMQTNTEAFF.

This clone was seen a few times. The V and J genes are TRBV5-8 and TRBJ1-6; 10 nucleotides agree with TRBD1. Germline values: CDR1 SGHTS, CDR2 YDEGEE. V was clipped by 4 bases and J by 10 bases; unmatched bases: 5. CDR3 length: 14 amino acids. The CDR3 region has the DNA TGTGCCAGCAGCCCATTGACAGGGGGCTCACCCCTCCACTTT. Translation: CASSPLTGGSPLHF.

The chain joins TRBV9 to TRBJ2-1, with 10 bases lining up with TRBD2. CDR3 length: 16 amino acids. The V gene end was trimmed by 1 base and the J gene end by 2 bases; junction bases not matched to a gene: 3. Germline V CDR1 and CDR2: SGDLS, YYNGEE. The CDR3 is CASSVMGTSAYNEQFF. As DNA, the CDR3 is TGTGCCAGCAGCGTAATGGGGACTAGCGCCTACAATGAGCAGTTCTTC.

The J gene is TRBJ1-2, the V gene TRBV7-9, with a weak D call TRBD1 (5 bases). V lost 6 bases, J lost 5 bases, and 16 bases lay in between. CDR3 length: 14 residues. The V gene's germline CDR1 is SEHNR and CDR2 FQNEAQ (reference sequence). The CDR3 bases are TGTGCCAGCAGTCTCGGGGGACGAGGGTATGGCTACACCTTC. This codes for CASSLGGRGYGYTF.

The rearrangement uses TRBV2 and TRBJ1-2; 9 nucleotides match TRBD1. Trimming took 5 bases from V and 2 from J; bases not matched to a gene: 6. There are 15 residues in the CDR3. Germline V gene lookup returns CDR1 SNHLY and CDR2 FYNNEI. CDR3 in amino acids: CASSIFGTGNYGYTF. The CDR3 nucleotides read TGTGCCAGCAGTATTTTCGGGACAGGGAACTATGGCTACACCTTC.

J is TRBJ1-1 and V is TRBV13; D is unresolved. This CDR3 has 13 residues. CDR1 is PRHDT, CDR2 FYEKMQ, per germline (reference sequence). Trimming took 0 bases from V and 1 from J, leaving 3 bases between them. CDR3 region: CASSLGENTEAFF. The CDR3 nucleotides read TGTGCCAGCAGCTTAGGCGAGAACACTGAAGCTTTCTTT.

This clone has only one observation. The chain links TRBV19 to TRBJ1-1, with no clear D. The V and J ends lost 5 bases and 3 bases respectively, with 16 bases between them. Germline values: CDR1 LNHDA, CDR2 SQIVND (reference sequence). This CDR3 contains 15 residues. The CDR3, as DNA: TGTGCCAGTAGTCCCAGACTCAGGACGGACACTGAAGCTTTCTTT. Translated, it gives CASSPRLRTDTEAFF.